Listed here are 18 T cell receptor beta chains from one sample, sequenced in a study of blood T cell repertoires in COVID-19. Assay used: immunoSEQ multiplex PCR; TCRdb lists only in-frame clones, some missing. The sample consists of roughly 230,000 clones, nearly 95% of them appearing once. Sequences were obtained from peripheral blood. The receptor set was obtained from a man aged 25 to 45 with COVID-19, enrolled during active disease.

The CDR3 loop reads CATSRGQGIQETQYF. For the CDR3, the DNA is TGTGCCACCAGCAGGGGACAGGGAATACAAGAGACCCAGTACTTC. This rearrangement joins TRBV15 to TRBJ2-5; 9 positions match TRBD1. The ends lost 3 bases at V and 2 bases at J; junction bases unmatched: 4. CDR1 LNHNV and CDR2 YYDKDF come from the germline V gene (reference sequence). The length of the CDR3 is 15 residues.

The V and J genes are TRBV14 and TRBJ1-2; TRBD1 aligns across 9 bases. This CDR3 region has 15 residues. The germline gives CDR1 SGHDN, CDR2 FVKESK. V shed 0 bases and J 7 bases; nucleotides not matched to a gene: 6. As DNA, the CDR3 is TGTGCCAGCAGCCAAGAGGGACAGGGTCATCGTGGCTACACCTTC. Translating it yields CASSQEGQGHRGYTF.

V and J are TRBV7-3 and TRBJ2-3; 12 nucleotides line up with TRBD2. The germline gives CDR1 SGHTA, CDR2 FQGTGA. The trim removed 4 bases at V and 1 base at J, leaving 6 bases unmatched. CDR3 size: 17 residues. The CDR3 loop reads CASSSRTSGARTDTQYF. The CDR3 coding sequence is TGTGCCAGCAGCTCCCGGACTAGCGGGGCTCGCACAGATACGCAGTATTTT.

V gene TRBV19 combines with J gene TRBJ1-6; D unresolved. V lost 5 bases and J 9 bases, leaving 8 bases between the germline ends. CDR1 is LNHDA, CDR2 SQIVND, per germline (reference sequence). CDR3 size: 12 residues. DNA for the CDR3: TGTGCCAGTAGTCCTCGGGGTTCACCCCTCCACTTT. Protein sequence: CASSPRGSPLHF. The variable domain in full, with the rest retrieved from reference TRBV19 and TRBJ1-6, is DGGITQSPKYLFRKEGQNVTLSCEQNLNHDAMYWYRQDPGQGLRLIYYSQIVNDFQKGDIAEGYSVSREKKESFPLTVTSAQKNPTAFYLCASSPRGSPLHFGNGTRLTVT.

This sequence joins TRBV5-1 and TRBJ1-3; D gene uncertain. The V gene lost 1 base and the J gene lost 6 bases, with 14 bases spanning the gap. CDR1 SGHRS and CDR2 YFSETQ come from the germline V gene. CDR3 length: 15 amino acids. The CDR3 region has the DNA TGCGCCAGCAGCTTGCGCGGGGAGCAGGAAAACACCATATATTTT. It codes for CASSLRGEQENTIYF. Looking up the rest from reference TRBV5-1 and TRBJ1-3 gives the full variable domain: KAGVTQTPRYLIKTRGQQVTLSCSPISGHRSVSWYQQTPGQGLQFLFEYFSETQRNKGNFPGRFSGRQFSNSRSEMNVSTLELGDSALYLCASSLRGEQENTIYFGEGSWLTVV.

V gene TRBV2 combines with J gene TRBJ1-6; D might be TRBD1 (5 bases). The CDR3 consists of 18 residues. With 3 bases removed from V and 0 bases from J, the gap between germline ends came to 15 bases. From germline, CDR1 is SNHLY and CDR2 FYNNEI. As DNA, the CDR3 is TGTGCCAGCAGTGAGGTTTCGGGGGAGTTCTCCTATAATTCACCCCTCCACTTT. This translates into CASSEVSGEFSYNSPLHF.

V gene TRBV3-1 (or the pseudogene TRBV3-2) combines with J gene TRBJ1-5; TRBD1 might be the D (6 bases). This CDR3 region has 16 residues. The ends were cut back, 0 bases at V and 2 bases at J, with 11 bases in the middle. Germline assignment: CDR1 LGHDT and CDR2 YNNKEL (reference sequence). In DNA form, the CDR3 reads TGTGCCAGCAGCCAAGATGGGGGGGCAGGCAATCAGCCCCAGCATTTT. Protein product: CASSQDGGAGNQPQHF.

The chain has TRBV20-1 and TRBJ2-5; D is ambiguous. This CDR3 is 11 amino acids long. V was trimmed by 4 bases and J by 2 bases, leaving 5 bases between them. Germline CDR1 DFQATT, CDR2 SNEGSKA (reference sequence). DNA of the CDR3: TGCAGTGCTACCAGACAAGAGACCCAGTACTTC. Amino acids: CSATRQETQYF.

Written as DNA, the CDR3 is TGTGCCAGCAGCTTAGCAGGGGTACGTGAGCAGTTCTTC. It yields the protein CASSLAGVREQFF. The chain combines TRBV7-6 with TRBJ2-1; tentatively, D is TRBD1 (5 bases). This CDR3 is 13 amino acids long. Between the trimmed V and J ends, which lost 0 bases and 9 bases, there was a span of 9 bases. The germline V gene has CDR1 SGHVS and CDR2 FNYEAQ.

The chain is built from TRBV7-9 and TRBJ2-2, with 11 nucleotides matching TRBD2. This CDR3 has 15 amino acids. From germline, CDR1 is SEHNR and CDR2 FQNEAQ (reference sequence). V shed 5 bases, J shed 6 bases, and the junction held 5 bases outside the gene matches. CDR3: CASSPTSGAPGELFF. The CDR3 nucleotides are TGTGCCAGCAGCCCGACTAGCGGGGCCCCCGGGGAGCTGTTTTTT.

The CDR3 here is CASSPTDDRATEAFF. In DNA form, the CDR3 reads TGTGCCAGCTCACCGACCGACGACAGGGCCACTGAAGCTTTCTTT. The V and J genes are TRBV18 and TRBJ1-1; 7 bases match TRBD1. The CDR3 contains 15 residues. Germline V CDR1 and CDR2: KGHSH, LQKENI. V trimming: 3 bases; J trimming: 4 bases; junction bases outside the gene matches: 8.

The V gene is TRBV7-6, the J gene TRBJ1-1; D not resolved. Trimming cost V 2 bases and J 3 bases, with 13 bases left between them. The V gene's germline CDR1 is SGHVS and CDR2 FNYEAQ. This CDR3 region has 15 residues. The CDR3 DNA sequence: TGTGCCAGCAGCTTATCCAACTCGGGTCACACTGAAGCTTTCTTT. Residues: CASSLSNSGHTEAFF.

The table lists this clone with a count of one. The V gene is TRBV25-1, the J gene TRBJ1-5; TRBD1 matches 7 bases. CDR1 MGHDK and CDR2 SYGVNS come from the germline V gene. With V trimmed by 5 bases and J by 0 bases, 7 bases remained unmatched. The CDR3 length is 16 residues. DNA for the CDR3: TGTGCCAGCAGTTCAGGGGGGAATCCTAGCAATCAGCCCCAGCATTTT. Translating it yields CASSSGGNPSNQPQHF.

The CDR3 coding sequence is TGTGCCTGGAGCGAGGTCATCACTGAAGCTTTCTTT. Protein: CAWSEVITEAFF. This chain uses TRBV30 with TRBJ1-1; D gene uncertain. Germline CDR1 and CDR2: GTSNPN and SVGIG (reference sequence). Trimming cost V 3 bases and J 4 bases, with 9 bases left between them. CDR3 length equals 12 residues.

This chain uses TRBV7-9 with TRBJ2-7, with 9 bases fitting TRBD1. V lost 5 bases to trimming and J lost 0 bases; unmatched junction nucleotides: 17. In germline, CDR1 is SEHNR, CDR2 FQNEAQ (reference sequence). This CDR3 has 19 amino acids. The CDR3 region has the DNA TGTGCCAGCAGCAGATGGACCGGGACAGGGTCCATGATCTCCTACGAGCAGTACTTC. It encodes CASSRWTGTGSMISYEQYF.

The genes are TRBV14 and TRBJ1-2; D unclear. The CDR3 runs 13 residues. CDR1 and CDR2 (germline): SGHDN, FVKESK. The V end lost 0 bases, the J end lost 5 bases, and 7 bases lay between the germline ends. The CDR3 coding sequence is TGTGCCAGCAGCCAAGAGAGAGCATATGGCTACACCTTC. Translation gives CASSQERAYGYTF.

V is TRBV20-1 and J is TRBJ2-5, with D perhaps TRBD2 (6 bases). CDR1 and CDR2 (germline): DFQATT, SNEGSKA (reference sequence). With 6 bases removed from V and 5 bases from J, the gap between germline ends came to 7 bases. This CDR3 is 10 amino acids long. CDR3 coding DNA: TGCAGTGCCGGAGGGGAGACCCAGTACTTC. Residues: CSAGGETQYF.

The V and J genes are TRBV12-5 and TRBJ2-1; 8 nucleotides line up with TRBD1. V was clipped by 0 bases and J by 10 bases; unmatched bases: 5. Germline V gene sequence: CDR1 LGHNT, CDR2 FRNRAP. CDR3 length: 14 amino acids. The CDR3 sequence is CASGLVDRGREQFF. For the CDR3, the DNA is TGTGCTAGTGGTTTGGTAGACAGGGGCAGGGAGCAGTTCTTC. Filled out from reference TRBV12-5 and TRBJ2-1, the complete variable domain reads DARVTQTPRHKVTEMGQEVTMRCQPILGHNTVFWYRQTMMQGLELLAYFRNRAPLDDSGMPKDRFSAEMPDATLATLKIQPSEPRDSAVYFCASGLVDRGREQFFGPGTRLTVL.